This T cell receptor beta chain comes out of a study of blood T cells in healthy people across ages. Concerning this clonotype: Its antigen is unidentified.

Points from the study as a whole: More naive CD4+ cells and higher diversity marked long-lived donors relative to aged donors. Strongly correlated with naive T cell percentage was TCR beta diversity.

Alongside a J-beta primer mix, a sample-barcoded 5' primer served in a second PCR lasting roughly 7 to 11 cycles. Every sample gave at least 3 million paired-end reads containing CDR3. TCRdb re-called the 5' RACE reads through MiXCR, storing one row per CDR3 protein. In the table there are 500,000 to 600,000 distinct CDR3 sequences, 27% of which are singletons. Isolation of PBMCs gave at least 6.5 million cells per sample. Germline V gene lookup returns CDR1 MNHEY and CDR2 SMNVEV (reference sequence). V lost 6 bases, J lost 14 bases, and 17 bases lay in between. The CDR3 runs to 13 residues. Sequenced sample: blood. The chain joins TRBV27 to TRBJ1-6; D is ambiguous. The origin of this receptor is a woman in her 70s in good health. CDR3 coding DNA: TGTGCCAGCAGCGCCCAAAAGATCTTCTCCCTCCACTTT. It specifies CASSAQKIFSLHF.